This entry describes one T cell receptor (beta chain). Its antigen is not known. These data belong to a study of T cells in Graves' hyperthyroidism and ophthalmopathy. Amplified TCR beta CDR3 regions came from RNA transcripts. Researchers ran a first-round RT-PCR on the TCR CDR3 using the HTBI primer set. TCRdb re-called the multiplex PCR reads with MiXCR, one entry per CDR3 protein. The repertoire holds about 690,000 distinct CDR3 sequences, with roughly 17% as singletons. Trimming stripped 0 bases from V and 3 bases from J, with 8 bases between. The CDR3 extends over 15 amino acids. Germline V gene data show CDR1 as WNHNN and CDR2 as SYGVQD (reference sequence). An absence of ophthalmopathy progression within 18 months meant stable Graves' hyperthyroidism. Regarding the study as a whole: Model output signaled ophthalmopathy a median approximately 6.2 months ahead of onset. Blood also held most thyroid clonotypes expanded beyond 0.001. Ophthalmopathy stood apart from stable hyperthyroidism in a 13 V-J model.

The gene calls are TRBV10-1 and TRBJ2-2, with TRBD2 as a possible D gene (5 bases). Material for sequencing was blood. The TCR sequence derives from a man aged 45-60 years with Graves' hyperthyroidism. CDR3 coding DNA: TGCGCCAGCAGTGAGTCAGGGCGGGACACCGGGGAGCTGTTTTTT. It yields the protein CASSESGRDTGELFF.